This T cell receptor (beta chain) was recovered during a study of blood T cell repertoires in COVID-19. Study-level information: Samples representing acute and convalescent COVID-19 were sourced from the United States, Italy and Spain.

V lost 6 bases to trimming and J lost 7 bases, with 10 bases between them. The CDR3 spans 13 residues. It was during active infection that Seattle patients were enrolled and then longitudinally followed. The table came from immunoSEQ multiplex PCR; TCRdb's copy has only in-frame clones and leaves some out. The table has about 500,000 clones, approximately 92% seen once. The chain recombines TRBV12-3 or TRBV12-4 with TRBJ1-6; maybe TRBD1 (6 bases). The receptor's source is a man younger than 35 with COVID-19, enrolled during active disease. Sequencing was done on a sample of peripheral blood. The CDR3 region is CASSRTGNSPLHF. The CDR3 DNA reads as TGTGCCAGCAGCCGTACAGGGAATTCACCCCTCCACTTT.